This is a list of T cell receptor beta chains from one sample in a study of blood T cell repertoires in COVID-19. The repertoire was sequenced with immunoSEQ multiplex PCR; TCRdb's copy has only in-frame clones and lacks some. This table holds fewer than 250,000 clones, about 88% found once. Sequenced input: peripheral blood. Receptors were obtained from a man aged 60-69 years with acute or convalescent COVID-19. The CDR3 runs from the conserved cysteine through the conserved F or W. The D gene is left open where the match is weak. Rows may omit the clone size; those that give it use once, few, many or a size class.

>TRBV9|.|.|TRBJ1-1
TGTGCCAGCAGCGCCGGGGGTAGGTTAGGGATTAGGGACACTGAAGCTTTCTTT
CASSAGGRLGIRDTEAFF
>TRBV11-3|TRBD2|.|TRBJ2-5
TGTGCCAGCAGCTTAGGGCCCCCTGGCGGGGGTCAAGAGACCCAGTACTTC
CASSLGPPGGGQETQYF
>TRBV13|.|.|TRBJ2-7
TGTGCCAGCAGTCCCGGACAAGCCCACGAGCAGTACTTC
CASSPGQAHEQYF
>TRBV11-2|TRBD2|.|TRBJ2-2
TGTGCCAGCAGCTTGGTACAGGGACTAGCGGGGGGGCCCGGGGAGCTGTTTTTT
CASSLVQGLAGGPGELFF
>TRBV7-2|TRBD1|.|TRBJ2-7
TGTGCCAGCAGCTCCGGACAGGGGGGGTACGAGCAGTACTTC
CASSSGQGGYEQYF
>TRBV7-2|TRBD1|.|TRBJ1-3
TGTGCCAGCAGCCTAACTCGGCCAGGGGGCACTGGAAACACCATATATTTT
CASSLTRPGGTGNTIYF
>TRBV28|.|.|TRBJ2-5
TGTGCCAGCAGTTCACGGAGGGGACGGGAGACCCAGTACTTC
CASSSRRGRETQYF
>TRBV18|TRBD1|.|TRBJ1-2
TGTGCCAGCTCACCACTGGCAGGGGGCCAGGATGGCTACACCTTC
CASSPLAGGQDGYTF
>TRBV18|TRBD1|.|TRBJ2-3
TGTGCCAGCTCACCTCCGGGACAGGTTTCGGATACGCAGTATTTT
CASSPPGQVSDTQYF
>TRBV5-6|.|.|TRBJ2-1
TGTGCCAGCAGCTTGGCGCGGGACGACTACTACAATGAGCAGTTCTTC
CASSLARDDYYNEQFF
>TRBV7-3|TRBD2|.|TRBJ2-3
TGTGCCAGCAGCCCGGGACTAGCGTTAGGAGATACGCAGTATTTT
CASSPGLALGDTQYF
>TRBV6-5|.|.|TRBJ1-3
TGTGCCAGCAGCGGGGTTAAGGGAAACACCATATATTTT
CASSGVKGNTIYF
>TRBV4-2|.|once|TRBJ1-6
TGTGCCAGCAGCCAAGAAGAGGGGAGGCGTTCACCCCTCCACTTT
CASSQEEGRRSPLHF
>TRBV6-1|TRBD1|.|TRBJ1-2
TGTGCCAGCAGTGACGAGGGGACAGGGCAGGGTGGCTACACCTTC
CASSDEGTGQGGYTF
>TRBV2|TRBD2|.|TRBJ2-5
TGTGCCACCCCCGGGGGGTGGCAAGAGACCCAGTACTTC
CATPGGWQETQYF
>TRBV5-4|TRBD1|.|TRBJ2-3
TGTGCCAGCAGCGGGCGAGCACAGGGGAGCCCCGGTACGCAGTATTTT
CASSGRAQGSPGTQYF
>TRBV2|TRBD2|.|TRBJ2-3
TGTGCCAGCAGGGAGAAACGGACTAGCTCTACAGATACGCAGTATTTT
CASREKRTSSTDTQYF
>TRBV7-8|.|.|TRBJ1-6
TGTGCCAGCAGGTTTAACCGGGACACCGATTCACCCCTCCACTTT
CASRFNRDTDSPLHF
>TRBV5-1|.|.|TRBJ1-5
TGCGCCAGCAGCATACAGGGTGGCAATCAGCCCCAGCATTTT
CASSIQGGNQPQHF
>TRBV3-1/TRBV3-2|.|.|TRBJ2-2
TGTGCCAGCAGCCTTATGGCAGGATCCGGGGAGCTGTTTTTT
CASSLMAGSGELFF
>TRBV7-9|.|.|TRBJ2-5
TGTGCCAGCTCCCAGGAATTCCAAGAGACCCAGTACTTC
CASSQEFQETQYF
>TRBV5-1|.|.|TRBJ1-1
TGCGCCAGCAGCTCGGTGGGGACATTTGAAGCTTTCTTT
CASSSVGTFEAFF
>TRBV2|.|few|TRBJ1-1
TGTGCCAGCAGCCCCAGGGAGGGCCGGGAAGCTTTCTTT
CASSPREGREAFF
>TRBV5-1|.|.|TRBJ1-1
TGCGCCAGCAGCTTGGTGGACAGCATGAACACTGAAGCTTTCTTT
CASSLVDSMNTEAFF
>TRBV3-1/TRBV3-2|TRBD1|.|TRBJ1-2
TGTGCCAGCAGGACGCAGGGGGCGCGTGGCTACACCTTC
CASRTQGARGYTF
>TRBV11-3|TRBD2|few|TRBJ2-1
TGTGCCAGCAGGGGAGGGAATGAGCAGTTCTTC
CASRGGNEQFF
>TRBV6-5|.|.|TRBJ1-1
TGTGCCAGCAGTTACTCAGGGGCGCGAATGAACACTGAAGCTTTCTTT
CASSYSGARMNTEAFF
>TRBV7-2|TRBD2|.|TRBJ2-3
TGTGCCAGCAGCAGAGGGCTAGCGGGGGGCGGGGGCACAGATACGCAGTATTTT
CASSRGLAGGGGTDTQYF
>TRBV6-1|.|.|TRBJ1-1
TGTGCCAGCAGTGATATTGGGCCCCGGGGCACTGAAGCTTTCTTT
CASSDIGPRGTEAFF
>TRBV9|TRBD1|.|TRBJ2-2
TGTGCCAGCAGCGTAGCGGACAGGCCTAACACCGGGGAGCTGTTTTTT
CASSVADRPNTGELFF
>TRBV7-9|TRBD1|.|TRBJ1-5
TGTGCCAGCAGCTTCGGTACCGGGACAGGGAGCAATCAGCCCCAGCATTTT
CASSFGTGTGSNQPQHF
>TRBV25-1|.|few|TRBJ2-5
TGTGCCAGCAACTCCCCCAGACTAGGAGAGACCCAGTACTTC
CASNSPRLGETQYF
>TRBV10-1|TRBD1|.|TRBJ2-7
TGCGCCAGCAGCCGGGACAGCTACGAGCAGTACTTC
CASSRDSYEQYF
>TRBV18|TRBD1|.|TRBJ1-3
TGTGCCAGCTCACCTAGGGGACAGTCGGGAGGAAACACCATATATTTT
CASSPRGQSGGNTIYF
>TRBV6-4|TRBD1|once|TRBJ1-1
TGTGCCAGCAGTGACGGGACAGGGGGCACTGAAGCTTTCTTT
CASSDGTGGTEAFF
>TRBV5-4|TRBD1|.|TRBJ2-1
TGTGCCAGCAGCTTCCCCGGCGGACAGGGGGCAAATGAGCAGTTCTTC
CASSFPGGQGANEQFF
>TRBV2|.|.|TRBJ2-5
TGTGCCAGCACCGACCAGGTCCCGGAGACCCAGTACTTC
CASTDQVPETQYF
>TRBV5-4|TRBD2|.|TRBJ2-7
TGTGCCAGCAGCGGAGCGGGGGGAAACTACGAGCAGTACTTC
CASSGAGGNYEQYF
>TRBV19|.|.|TRBJ1-1
TGTGCCAGTAGTATAGTACGGACTGAAGCTTTCTTT
CASSIVRTEAFF
>TRBV7-2|.|.|TRBJ2-3
TGTGCCAGCAGCTTGGTGGGGGCGCGGGGCACAGATACGCAGTATTTT
CASSLVGARGTDTQYF
>TRBV4-1|TRBD1|.|TRBJ2-7
TGCGCCAGCAGCCAAGCAGGGGGTACCTACGAGCAGTACTTC
CASSQAGGTYEQYF
>TRBV16|TRBD1|.|TRBJ2-3
TGTGCCAGCAGCCAATTCCAGGGGGGCACAGATACGCAGTATTTT
CASSQFQGGTDTQYF
>TRBV2|TRBD1|few|TRBJ1-2
TGTGCCAGCAGCGGGACAGGCCAGTATGGCTACACCTTC
CASSGTGQYGYTF
>TRBV6-5|.|.|TRBJ2-7
TGTGCCAGCATGGCAGGCTTTCAGGGGGGCGGCAGGCAGTACTTC
CASMAGFQGGGRQYF
>TRBV20-1|.|.|TRBJ1-1
TGCAGTGCTAGGGTCAAGCCAGCTTTCTTT
CSARVKPAFF
>TRBV28|TRBD1|.|TRBJ1-4
TGTGCCAGCAGTTTCACCCCGACAGGGACGGAAAAACTGTTTTTT
CASSFTPTGTEKLFF